The T cell receptor beta chain described here comes from a study of cytomegalovirus exposure and HLA in healthy donors. This clone turned up a few times. The target antigen is unknown. General study findings and limits: Later analysis showed TCR association rates varying by HLA locus, highest for DRB1 and lowest for HLA-C.

Per germline, CDR1 SGHDT and CDR2 YYEEEE. This CDR3 region has 12 residues. After removal of 7 bases from V and 10 bases from J, the junction contained 8 bases not matched to a gene. Primers for the PCR totalled 60 Vbeta and 13 Jbeta. In the source study's methods: Later analysis identified 80 million to 85 million unique TCR beta chains, 9 million to 13 million shared. The table came from immunoSEQ multiplex PCR; TCRdb's copy has only in-frame clones and leaves some out. The V and J calls and clone size come from that table; D and trimming were worked out from the DNA. The table records about 160,000 clones, 85% of them present only once.

Sequencing was done on a sample of PBMCs. The receptor was isolated from a boy younger than 10 in good health and CMV-seronegative. J is TRBJ1-3 and V is TRBV5-6; 7 bases are a match to TRBD1. The CDR3 DNA sequence: TGTGCCAGCCGGACAGGAACGGGAACCATATATTTT. This codes for CASRTGTGTIYF.